Reported below is one T cell receptor beta chain. Its antigen is currently unknown. J was trimmed by 2 bases and V by 1 base; bases with no gene match: 7. The CDR3 consists of 16 residues. Per the germline V gene, CDR1 is LGHNA and CDR2 is YNFKEQ. Fresh 10 ml peripheral blood yielded PBMCs. This sample was included in a study of T cells in Graves' hyperthyroidism and ophthalmopathy. TCR beta CDR3 regions were amplified from RNA transcripts. With the HTBI primer set, the TCR CDR3 went through a first round of RT-PCR. A single record per CDR3 protein comes from TCRdb applying MiXCR to the multiplex PCR reads. This table has 250,000 to 300,000 distinct CDR3 sequences, more than 10% appearing once. Study outcomes and limitations: Researchers found most expanded thyroid clonotypes above 0.001 in blood as well.

This chain links TRBV4-2 with TRBJ1-2, with 7 bases lining up with TRBD1. Specimen: blood. This sequence originates from a woman aged 30 to 39 with Graves' hyperthyroidism that later progressed to Graves' ophthalmopathy. The CDR3 DNA reads as TGTGCCAGCAGCCAAGTGGGACAGATACTAAACTATGGCTACACCTTC. It translates to CASSQVGQILNYGYTF.